These 8 T cell receptor beta chains originate from one sample sequenced in a study of T-cell memory formation after mild COVID-19. TCRdb fed the 5' RACE reads into MiXCR, producing one record per CDR3 protein. In the table there are about 470,000 distinct CDR3 sequences, about 23% of which are singletons. Sequenced input: PBMCs or a T cell subset sorted from them (not recorded which). All receptors come from an adult woman who had mild COVID-19 (a few samples of this study predate the infection). Cell type and time point are not known.

The chain couples TRBV4-1 to TRBJ1-2; D possibly corresponds to TRBD1 (6 bases). CDR3 length: 16 residues. The germline V gene has CDR1 MGHRA and CDR2 YSYEKL. V was clipped by 2 bases and J by 2 bases, with 15 bases between them. The CDR3 sequence is CASSQTAGARNYGYTF. DNA of the CDR3: TGCGCCAGCAGCCAAACTGCAGGGGCCCGGAACTATGGCTACACCTTC.

The V call is TRBV6-1, the J call TRBJ2-6, with no clear D. The CDR3 loop spans 15 amino acids. Germline V gene lookup returns CDR1 MNHNS and CDR2 SASEGT. Trimming removed 8 bases from V and 0 bases from J, with 11 bases in between. CDR3 bases: TGTGCCAGCGGTACACAAAGCTCTGGGGCCAACGTCCTGACTTTC. This encodes CASGTQSSGANVLTF.

This clonotype was recorded many times. The CDR3 sequence: CAISEVGSMGAAETQYF. Here the CDR3 DNA reads TGTGCCATCAGTGAAGTCGGCAGCATGGGCGCGGCAGAGACCCAGTACTTC. V usage is TRBV10-3 and J usage is TRBJ2-5; the D is unclear. In germline, CDR1 is ENHRY, CDR2 SYGVKD. V was shortened by 3 bases and J by 4 bases, with 21 bases between the two germline ends. This CDR3 has 17 amino acids.

This clonotype came up a few times. V usage is TRBV10-3 and J usage is TRBJ2-3; 11 bases are shared with TRBD2. The CDR3 totals 16 residues. V lost 4 bases and J lost 2; bases outside the gene matches: 5. From germline, CDR1 is ENHRY and CDR2 SYGVKD. CDR3 DNA sequence: TGTGCCATCAGTGTGGTACTAGCGGGAGTCACAGATACGCAGTATTTT. Its protein product is CAISVVLAGVTDTQYF.

This clonotype was counted between two and nine times. The chain carries TRBV9 and TRBJ2-7, with D hard to call. Germline V gene sequence: CDR1 SGDLS, CDR2 YYNGEE. The CDR3 spans 15 residues. V was clipped by 3 bases and J by 5 bases, with 18 bases between them. The CDR3 loop is CASSAGPSYHNEQYF. CDR3 DNA sequence: TGTGCCAGCAGCGCAGGACCCTCCTACCACAACGAGCAGTACTTC.

The rearrangement uses TRBV18 and TRBJ2-3; possible D gene TRBD2, 6 bases. Trimming stripped 3 bases from V and 6 bases from J, with 13 bases between. The CDR3 is made up of 14 amino acids. Germline CDR1 reads KGHSH; CDR2 reads LQKENI. The CDR3 sequence: CASSPSGVSDTQYF. The CDR3 DNA follows: TGTGCCAGCTCACCTTCGGGGGTATCGGATACGCAGTATTTT. Full variable domain (remainder filled in from reference TRBV18 and TRBJ2-3): NAGVMQNPRHLVRRRGQEARLRCSPMKGHSHVYWYRQLPEEGLKFMVYLQKENIIDESGMPKERFSAEFPKEGPSILRIQQVVRGDSAAYFCASSPSGVSDTQYFGPGTRLTVL.

The rearrangement links TRBV7-2 to TRBJ2-5, with 9 bases lining up with TRBD1. J lost 4 bases, V lost 4 bases, and 10 bases had no gene match. Germline V gene data show CDR1 as SGHTA and CDR2 as FQGNSA. CDR3 length equals 16 residues. In nucleotides, the CDR3 is TGTGCCAGCAGCTCCGGGGGACAGGGACATCGAGAGACCCAGTACTTC. As protein: CASSSGGQGHRETQYF.

This clonotype has more than one count but fewer than ten. V usage is TRBV9 and J usage is TRBJ2-1; possibly TRBD1 for D (6 bases). The V end was cut by 3 bases, the J end by 4 bases, with 17 bases between. Germline assignment: CDR1 SGDLS and CDR2 YYNGEE. CDR3 length: 16 amino acids. The CDR3 sequence is CASSALQGMGYNEQFF. CDR3 in DNA: TGTGCCAGCAGCGCACTACAGGGAATGGGGTACAATGAGCAGTTCTTC.